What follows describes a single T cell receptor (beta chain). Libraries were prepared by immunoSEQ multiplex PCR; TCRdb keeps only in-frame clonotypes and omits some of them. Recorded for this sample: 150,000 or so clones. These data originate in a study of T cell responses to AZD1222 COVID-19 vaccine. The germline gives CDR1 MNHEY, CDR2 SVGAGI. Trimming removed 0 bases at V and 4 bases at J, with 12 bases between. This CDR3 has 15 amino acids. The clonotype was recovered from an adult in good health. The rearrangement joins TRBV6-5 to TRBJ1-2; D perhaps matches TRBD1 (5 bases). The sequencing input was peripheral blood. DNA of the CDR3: TGTGCCAGCAGTTACTCCCTAGTTAGGGGCTATGGCTACACCTTC. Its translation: CASSYSLVRGYGYTF.